Presented here are 30 T cell receptor beta chains from one specimen sequenced in a study of blood T cell repertoires in COVID-19 (dated by TCRdb to the early 2020s). Library method: the immunoSEQ multiplex PCR assay. In its TCRdb copy, this immuneACCESS table keeps in-frame sequences only and misses some clones. Where compared with another copy, unresolved V genes explain less than half of these, and the others have no known cause. The sample data list 80,000 to 95,000 clones, and about 90% of these were observed just once. Clones ranked in the top ten supply about 1.8% of the sample. Material for sequencing was peripheral blood. Every receptor here comes from a human donor with active COVID-19. The donor label of this sample is uncertain.

The chain employs TRBV7-6 and TRBJ2-5, with a possible D match to TRBD1 (6 bases). Germline lookup yields CDR1 SGHVS and CDR2 FNYEAQ. V was pared by 1 base and J by 1 base, with 7 bases between. The CDR3 spans 14 residues. This CDR3 is CASSLGGPQETQYF. In nucleotides, the CDR3 is TGTGCCAGCAGCTTAGGGGGGCCCCAAGAGACCCAGTACTTC.

The genes are TRBV2 and TRBJ2-3, with D maybe TRBD1 (5 bases). Trimming left V 5 bases short and J 3 bases short, with 9 bases between. The CDR3 covers 13 residues. CDR1 is SNHLY, CDR2 FYNNEI, per germline. The CDR3 loop is CASSLRQTDTQYF. The CDR3, as DNA: TGTGCCAGCAGTCTAAGACAGACAGATACGCAGTATTTT.

The rearrangement uses TRBV5-8 and TRBJ2-1, with TRBD2 identical over 15 bases. The V segment lost 2 bases and the J segment 8 bases; nucleotides outside the gene matches: 8. The CDR3 spans 17 residues. Germline loops: CDR1 SGHTS, CDR2 YDEGEE. This CDR3 reads CASSFRTSGGAGDEQFF. The CDR3 DNA reads as TGTGCCAGCAGCTTCCGGACTAGCGGGGGGGCCGGGGATGAGCAGTTCTTC. The full variable domain, completed using reference TRBV5-8 and TRBJ2-1, is EAGVTQSPTHLIKTRGQQATLRCSPISGHTSVYWYQQALGLGLQFLLWYDEGEERNRGNFPPRFSGRQFPNYSSELNVNALELEDSALYLCASSFRTSGGAGDEQFFGPGTRLTVL.

The CDR3 is CASSPPGNTEAFF. The CDR3 DNA is TGTGCCAGCAGCCCCCCGGGGAACACTGAAGCTTTCTTT. This rearrangement joins TRBV13 to TRBJ1-1; no reliable D call. CDR1 is PRHDT and CDR2 is FYEKMQ in the germline V gene (reference sequence). The V end lost 5 bases, the J end lost 1 base, and 8 bases lay between the germline ends. The CDR3 length is 13 residues.

The chain links TRBV7-8 to TRBJ2-1; 9 nucleotides agree with TRBD2. The CDR3 totals 15 residues. CDR1 and CDR2 from the germline V gene are SGHVS and FQNEAQ. V lost 5 bases and J lost 3; bases outside the gene matches: 5. CDR3 bases: TGTGCCAGCAGCCGAGAGCGGGGGGACTACAATGAGCAGTTCTTC. This translates into CASSRERGDYNEQFF.

V is TRBV4-3 and J is TRBJ1-1; no clear D gene. Germline CDR1 is LGHNA and CDR2 is YSLEER. The CDR3 has 14 residues. Trimming left V 0 bases short and J 1 base short, with 6 bases between. The CDR3 spells CASSQERGNTEAFF. Here the CDR3 DNA reads TGCGCCAGCAGCCAAGAGAGAGGGAACACTGAAGCTTTCTTT.

This rearrangement joins TRBV10-3 to TRBJ1-4; D is undetermined. The germline V and J ends were trimmed by 5 bases and 6 bases, with 13 bases remaining between them. The CDR3 is 14 residues long. Germline V gives CDR1 ENHRY, CDR2 SYGVKD. CDR3 region: CAISSTKGDEKLFF. The DNA for the CDR3 is TGTGCCATCAGTTCGACAAAAGGTGATGAAAAACTGTTTTTT.

This sequence joins TRBV6-5 and TRBJ2-2; 8 bases match TRBD2. The V gene's germline CDR1 is MNHEY and CDR2 SVGAGI. The CDR3 extends over 15 amino acids. J was trimmed by 6 bases and V by 6 bases; bases with no gene match: 9. The chain's CDR3 is CASSREGGRAGELFF. As DNA, the CDR3 is TGTGCCAGCAGCCGGGAGGGGGGGCGCGCCGGGGAGCTGTTTTTT.

The genes are TRBV7-2 and TRBJ2-3; 10 bases map to TRBD1. Germline CDR1 reads SGHTA; CDR2 reads FQGNSA. This CDR3 is 16 amino acids long. J was trimmed by 3 bases and V by 5 bases; bases with no gene match: 8. The CDR3 coding sequence is TGTGCCAGCAGCGGAGACCGGGACAGGGGAACAGATACGCAGTATTTT. It codes for CASSGDRDRGTDTQYF.

The V gene is TRBV6-4, the J gene TRBJ1-2; weak D call: TRBD1 (5 bases). This CDR3 is 13 amino acids long. Trimming left V 8 bases short and J 4 bases short, with 14 bases between. The germline gives CDR1 MRHNA, CDR2 SNTAGT. CDR3 amino acids: CASYGGVGYGYTF. The CDR3 DNA follows: TGTGCCAGCTACGGAGGGGTGGGCTATGGCTACACCTTC.

The gene calls are TRBV7-2 and TRBJ1-2; a weak D match, TRBD1 (6 bases). The length of the CDR3 is 15 residues. The V gene's germline CDR1 is SGHTA and CDR2 FQGNSA. Trimming pared 1 base from V and 4 bases from J, leaving 13 bases between. This CDR3 is CASSLDRTAIYGYTF. For the CDR3, the DNA is TGTGCCAGCAGCTTAGATCGGACAGCGATCTATGGCTACACCTTC.

This chain joins TRBV5-4 and TRBJ2-3; TRBD2 is a possible D gene (5 bases). Trimming took off 4 bases at V and 3 bases at J, with 9 bases between the two ends. Germline V lookup: CDR1 SGHNT, CDR2 YYREEE (reference sequence). The CDR3 loop spans 13 amino acids. The DNA for the CDR3 is TGTGCCAGCAGCCTCACTAGGACAGATACGCAGTATTTT. Its translation is CASSLTRTDTQYF. Full variable domain (rest looked up from reference TRBV5-4 and TRBJ2-3): ETGVTQSPTHLIKTRGQQVTLRCSSQSGHNTVSWYQQALGQGPQFIFQYYREEENGRGNFPPRFSGLQFPNYSSELNVNALELDDSALYLCASSLTRTDTQYFGPGTRLTVL.

This clone was recorded only once. This chain connects TRBV4-3 to TRBJ2-1; 10 positions agree with TRBD1. This CDR3 is built from 16 residues. Germline V CDR1 and CDR2: LGHNA, YSLEER. The V segment lost 1 base and the J segment 5 bases; nucleotides outside the gene matches: 5. Here the CDR3 reads CASSQAGTGVDNEQFF. The CDR3 DNA sequence: TGCGCCAGCAGCCAAGCCGGGACAGGGGTCGACAATGAGCAGTTCTTC.

V and J are TRBV4-3 and TRBJ2-1, with TRBD1 identical over 9 bases. The germline V gene has CDR1 LGHNA and CDR2 YSLEER. Unmatched junction bases numbered 6, after V lost 0 bases and J lost 6 bases. The CDR3 is made up of 16 amino acids. CDR3 in DNA: TGCGCCAGCAGCCAAGATCCGGGACAGGGCCCCAATGAGCAGTTCTTC. It encodes CASSQDPGQGPNEQFF.

The chain is built from TRBV6-5 and TRBJ2-7, with 7 bases identical to TRBD1. This CDR3 contains 13 residues. Germline CDR1 reads MNHEY; CDR2 reads SVGAGI. V lost 5 bases, J lost 2 bases, and 3 bases stayed unmatched. The CDR3 coding sequence is TGTGCCAGCAGTCAGACAGGGCCCTACGAGCAGTACTTC. Translating gives CASSQTGPYEQYF.

This clone has only one observation. This rearrangement joins TRBV5-6 to TRBJ2-6; D uncertain. Germline V lookup: CDR1 SGHDT, CDR2 YYEEEE. The CDR3 length is 15 residues. V lost 3 bases, J lost 0 bases, and 7 bases lay in between. The CDR3 nucleotides read TGTGCCAGCAGCTCAGATCTCTCTGGGGCCAACGTCCTGACTTTC. Protein: CASSSDLSGANVLTF. The full variable domain, its missing parts supplied by reference TRBV5-6 and TRBJ2-6, is DAGVTQSPTHLIKTRGQQVTLRCSPKSGHDTVSWYQQALGQGPQFIFQYYEEEERQRGNFPDRFSGHQFPNYSSELNVNALLLGDSALYLCASSSDLSGANVLTFGAGSRLTVL.

The gene calls are TRBV14 and TRBJ1-2; D possibly corresponds to TRBD1 (5 bases). V was pared by 0 bases and J by 1 base, with 9 bases between. Germline V lookup: CDR1 SGHDN, CDR2 FVKESK. CDR3 length: 15 amino acids. CDR3 coding DNA: TGTGCCAGCAGCCAAGACAGGGATGGTAACTATGGCTACACCTTC. This translates into CASSQDRDGNYGYTF.

The gene calls are TRBV18 and TRBJ1-1; D call uncertain. Germline V gene lookup returns CDR1 KGHSH and CDR2 LQKENI. This CDR3 has 16 amino acids. The V end lost 1 base, the J end lost 3 bases, and 15 bases lay between the germline ends. The CDR3 sequence is CASSPLGINRDTEAFF. DNA for the CDR3: TGTGCCAGCTCACCACTCGGAATTAATCGGGACACTGAAGCTTTCTTT.

This chain connects TRBV6-5 to TRBJ1-1; possibly TRBD1 for D (6 bases). Trimming pared 6 bases from V and 4 bases from J, leaving 15 bases between. The CDR3 has 14 residues. Germline V lookup: CDR1 MNHEY, CDR2 SVGAGI. CDR3 nucleotide sequence: TGTGCCAGCAGCCTACAGGGAATGCGCACTGAAGCTTTCTTT. Its protein product is CASSLQGMRTEAFF.

J is TRBJ2-3 and V is TRBV10-1; the match to TRBD1 covers 8 bases. V lost 1 base and J lost 2; bases outside the gene matches: 5. Germline V lookup: CDR1 WNHNN, CDR2 SYGVQD (reference sequence). The CDR3 runs to 16 residues. CDR3 sequence reads: CASSEFGTGFTDTQYF. CDR3 nucleotide sequence: TGCGCCAGCAGTGAGTTCGGGACAGGCTTCACAGATACGCAGTATTTT.

This chain uses TRBV7-3 with TRBJ2-3, with TRBD2 matching over 7 bases. The V and J ends lost 5 bases and 4 bases, in that order; junction bases with no gene match: 12. The CDR3 spans 16 residues. Germline loops: CDR1 SGHTA, CDR2 FQGTGA. CDR3 in DNA: TGTGCCAGCAGCCTCCCGACTGGCGGGGGAGCAGATACGCAGTATTTT. Amino acids: CASSLPTGGGADTQYF.

This chain connects TRBV19 to TRBJ1-5; a weak D match, TRBD1 (6 bases). V lost 8 bases and J lost 0, with 11 bases in between. Germline V gene lookup returns CDR1 LNHDA and CDR2 SQIVND (reference sequence). The CDR3 covers 14 residues. The CDR3, as DNA: TGTGCCAGTCGGACAGCTCCTAGCAATCAGCCCCAGCATTTT. This translates into CASRTAPSNQPQHF.

In DNA, the CDR3 is TGTGCCAGCAGTGGGGGACAGGTTTCCTCTGGAAACACCATATATTTT. Its translation: CASSGGQVSSGNTIYF. The rearrangement uses TRBV25-1 and TRBJ1-3; 8 bases fit TRBD1. CDR3 length: 16 residues. Trimming at V came to 4 bases and at J to 0 bases, leaving 5 bases not matched to a gene. CDR1 and CDR2 from the germline V gene are MGHDK and SYGVNS.

V and J are TRBV9 and TRBJ2-5; TRBD2 aligns across 8 bases. This CDR3 comprises 15 residues. Germline trimming cut 3 bases from V and 3 bases from J; bases unmatched to any gene: 7. The germline V gene encodes CDR1 SGDLS and CDR2 YYNGEE. The chain's CDR3 is CASSEAGTREETQYF. The CDR3 DNA reads as TGTGCCAGCAGCGAGGCCGGGACTAGGGAAGAGACCCAGTACTTC.

CDR3 nucleotide sequence: TGTGCCAGCAGCCAAGATGGAGGACTAGCGACAGATACGCAGTATTTT. Amino acids: CASSQDGGLATDTQYF. The chain recombines TRBV3-1 (or the pseudogene TRBV3-2) with TRBJ2-3; 9 positions match TRBD2. The germline V gene has CDR1 LGHDT and CDR2 YNNKEL (reference sequence). The CDR3 is 16 residues long. The ends lost 0 bases at V and 3 bases at J; junction bases unmatched: 4.

This clone was seen once. This sequence joins TRBV7-8 and TRBJ2-7; possibly TRBD1 for D (6 bases). The CDR3 extends over 15 amino acids. V was clipped by 5 bases and J by 4 bases, with 18 bases between them. Germline lookup yields CDR1 SGHVS and CDR2 FQNEAQ. CDR3 residues: CASSQIEGVAYEQYF. CDR3 sequence (DNA): TGTGCCAGCAGCCAAATTGAGGGGGTGGCGTACGAGCAGTACTTC.

The V call is TRBV3-1 (or the pseudogene TRBV3-2), the J call TRBJ2-1; 13 positions agree with TRBD2. The V segment lost 1 base and the J segment 6 bases; nucleotides outside the gene matches: 3. The CDR3 consists of 16 residues. Germline CDR1 LGHDT, CDR2 YNNKEL (reference sequence). The CDR3 DNA reads as TGTGCCAGCAGCCAAGCACTAGCGGGGGGGCCCAATGAGCAGTTCTTC. Translated: CASSQALAGGPNEQFF.

The genes are TRBV27 and TRBJ2-7; D unresolved. CDR1 is MNHEY and CDR2 is SMNVEV in the germline V gene (reference sequence). Trimming took off 1 base at V and 2 bases at J, with 9 bases between the two ends. This CDR3 comprises 14 residues. CDR3 residues: CASSLYGGTYEQYF. CDR3 nucleotide sequence: TGTGCCAGCAGTTTATATGGCGGTACCTACGAGCAGTACTTC.

V usage is TRBV23-1 and J usage is TRBJ1-5; D is perhaps TRBD1 (6 bases). TRBV23-1 is an open reading frame whose function is uncertain. V shed 0 bases and J shed 9 bases, with 21 bases lying between them. The CDR3 length is 17 residues. CDR3 region: CASSQSRGHCEKGPQHF. CDR3 nucleotide sequence: TGCGCCAGCAGTCAATCGAGGGGACATTGTGAAAAGGGGCCCCAGCATTTT.

The chain joins TRBV7-8 to TRBJ2-5, with 8 bases identical to TRBD1. This CDR3 is built from 14 residues. The germline gives CDR1 SGHVS, CDR2 FQNEAQ. The junction had 7 bases not matched to a gene; V was cut back by 5 bases and J by 5 bases. CDR3 sequence reads: CASSEDREEETQYF. The CDR3 nucleotides are TGTGCCAGCAGCGAGGACAGGGAGGAGGAGACCCAGTACTTC.